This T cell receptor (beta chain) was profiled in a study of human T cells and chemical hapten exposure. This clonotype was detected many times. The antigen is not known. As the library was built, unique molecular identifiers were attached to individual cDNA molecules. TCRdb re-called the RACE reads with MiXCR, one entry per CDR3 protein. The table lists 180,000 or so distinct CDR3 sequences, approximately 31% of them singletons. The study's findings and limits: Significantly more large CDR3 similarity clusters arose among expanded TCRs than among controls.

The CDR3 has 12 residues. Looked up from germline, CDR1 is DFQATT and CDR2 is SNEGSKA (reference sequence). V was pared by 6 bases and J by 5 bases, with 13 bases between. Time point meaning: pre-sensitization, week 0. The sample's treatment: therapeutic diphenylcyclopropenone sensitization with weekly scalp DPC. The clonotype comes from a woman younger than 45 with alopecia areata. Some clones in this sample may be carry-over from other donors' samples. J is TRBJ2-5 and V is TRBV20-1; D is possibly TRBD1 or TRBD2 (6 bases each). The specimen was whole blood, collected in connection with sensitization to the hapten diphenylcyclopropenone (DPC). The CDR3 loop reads CSAKGGYETQYF. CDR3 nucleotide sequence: TGCAGTGCCAAGGGGGGCTATGAGACCCAGTACTTC.